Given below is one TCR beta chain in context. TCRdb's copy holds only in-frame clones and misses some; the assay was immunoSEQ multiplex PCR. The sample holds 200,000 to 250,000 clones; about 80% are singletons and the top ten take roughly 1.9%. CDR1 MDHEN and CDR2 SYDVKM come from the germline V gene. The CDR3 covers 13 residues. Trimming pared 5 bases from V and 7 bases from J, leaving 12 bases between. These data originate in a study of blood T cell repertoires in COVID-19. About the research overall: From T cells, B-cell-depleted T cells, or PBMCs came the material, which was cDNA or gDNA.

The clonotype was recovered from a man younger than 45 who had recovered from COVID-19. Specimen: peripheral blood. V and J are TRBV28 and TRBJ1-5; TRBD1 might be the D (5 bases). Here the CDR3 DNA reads TGTGCCAGCAGTACCAGGGTCTGGCAGCCCCAGCATTTT. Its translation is CASSTRVWQPQHF.